This entry lists 22 T cell receptor beta chains sequenced from one sample in a study of blood T cell repertoires in COVID-19. Only in-frame clones appear in the TCRdb table, and some are missing; sequencing was by immunoSEQ multiplex PCR. The repertoire includes roughly 300,000 clones, 83% of them detected once, and 8.5% to 9.5% sits in the top ten. The material sequenced was peripheral blood. These receptors came from a woman between 45 and 65 years old who had recovered from COVID-19.

The sample holds one count of this clone. The chain has TRBV4-3 and TRBJ2-2; D gene ambiguous. V gave up 0 bases and J gave up 7 bases, with 15 bases separating them. CDR3 length: 16 residues. Germline V gene lookup returns CDR1 LGHNA and CDR2 YSLEER. CDR3 amino acids: CASSQELSATGGELFF. In DNA form, the CDR3 reads TGCGCCAGCAGCCAAGAATTGAGTGCGACGGGCGGGGAGCTGTTTTTT.

The chain couples TRBV18 to TRBJ1-2, with unresolved D. Looked up from germline, CDR1 is KGHSH and CDR2 is LQKENI. Trimming pared 3 bases from V and 6 bases from J, leaving 8 bases between. The CDR3 contains 12 residues. The CDR3 spells CASSPRQDGYTF. In DNA, the CDR3 is TGTGCCAGCTCACCCCGACAAGATGGCTACACCTTC. The whole variable domain, remainder taken from reference TRBV18 and TRBJ1-2, is NAGVMQNPRHLVRRRGQEARLRCSPMKGHSHVYWYRQLPEEGLKFMVYLQKENIIDESGMPKERFSAEFPKEGPSILRIQQVVRGDSAAYFCASSPRQDGYTFGSGTRLTVV.

The chain joins TRBV24-1 to TRBJ2-2; 7 bases fit TRBD1. The CDR3 loop spans 14 amino acids. Germline-derived CDR1 and CDR2 are KGHDR and SFDVKD. The V segment lost 12 bases and the J segment 4 bases; nucleotides outside the gene matches: 10. The CDR3 nucleotides are TGTGCCGCTAAGGGGGCAGGGAGCACCGGGGAGCTGTTTTTT. It specifies CAAKGAGSTGELFF.

V and J are TRBV12-3 or TRBV12-4 and TRBJ2-3; TRBD2 might be the D (6 bases). The V gene lost 3 bases and the J gene lost 14 bases, with 18 bases spanning the gap. The CDR3 has 13 amino acids. In DNA, the CDR3 is TGTGCCAGCAGTTTTGACAGAGGGACTCCGGGGTATTTT. Translated: CASSFDRGTPGYF.

The gene calls are TRBV19 and TRBJ1-5, with D unclear. CDR1 is LNHDA and CDR2 is SQIVND in the germline V gene (reference sequence). The CDR3 runs to 14 residues. V was pared by 8 bases and J by 0 bases, with 11 bases between. The CDR3 coding sequence is TGTGCCAGTTCGCTGGGCCGTAGCAATCAGCCCCAGCATTTT. It specifies CASSLGRSNQPQHF.

J is TRBJ2-3 and V is TRBV9, with 7 bases aligning to TRBD2. The ends lost 4 bases at V and 0 bases at J; junction bases unmatched: 5. This CDR3 region has 15 residues. Germline assignment: CDR1 SGDLS and CDR2 YYNGEE. CDR3: CASSTGTTSTDTQYF. CDR3 nucleotide sequence: TGTGCCAGCAGCACCGGGACTACTAGCACAGATACGCAGTATTTT.

The chain couples TRBV27 to TRBJ1-2; 12 bases fit TRBD1. Unmatched junction bases numbered 13, after V lost 6 bases and J lost 5 bases. The CDR3 length is 17 residues. Looked up from germline, CDR1 is MNHEY and CDR2 is SMNVEV (reference sequence). The CDR3 reads CASSQPGQGAKIYGYTF. Here the CDR3 DNA reads TGTGCCAGCAGCCAGCCGGGACAGGGGGCGAAGATTTATGGCTACACCTTC.

This clone was detected only once. This chain joins TRBV19 and TRBJ2-3; 9 bases agree with TRBD2. This CDR3 comprises 16 residues. From germline, CDR1 is LNHDA and CDR2 SQIVND (reference sequence). V lost 1 base and J lost 1; bases outside the gene matches: 3. In DNA form, the CDR3 reads TGTGCCAGTAGTATAGGCGGGAGGGCGGGCACAGATACGCAGTATTTT. Its protein product is CASSIGGRAGTDTQYF.

The chain links TRBV18 to TRBJ2-7, with a possible D match to TRBD2 (6 bases). The germline V gene encodes CDR1 KGHSH and CDR2 LQKENI. The ends were cut back, 5 bases at V and 4 bases at J, with 15 bases in the middle. This CDR3 comprises 14 residues. CDR3 residues: CASSGLEGRYEQYF. The CDR3 bases are TGTGCCAGCTCAGGCTTGGAGGGCCGATACGAGCAGTACTTC.

This clone showed up many times. The rearrangement links TRBV24-1 to TRBJ1-1; 11 nucleotides match TRBD1. This CDR3 region has 12 residues. Germline loops: CDR1 KGHDR, CDR2 SFDVKD. V trimming: 7 bases; J trimming: 11 bases; junction bases outside the gene matches: 5. Written as DNA, the CDR3 is TGTGCCACCAGCCAGGACAGGGGGCTTGCTTTCTTT. Amino acids: CATSQDRGLAFF.

The rearrangement uses TRBV9 and TRBJ1-2; unclear D gene. V was pared by 10 bases and J by 3 bases, with 25 bases between. Germline CDR1 and CDR2: SGDLS and YYNGEE. This CDR3 has 16 amino acids. The CDR3 protein is CASLGAGETGYYGYTF. In DNA form, the CDR3 reads TGTGCCTCCCTGGGTGCCGGGGAGACTGGGTACTATGGCTACACCTTC.

The chain combines TRBV28 with TRBJ2-1; D gene ambiguous. The CDR3 runs to 15 residues. The ends were cut back, 4 bases at V and 0 bases at J, with 10 bases in the middle. Germline V gene sequence: CDR1 MDHEN, CDR2 SYDVKM. The chain's CDR3 is CASSSQDYSYNEQFF. CDR3 nucleotide sequence: TGTGCCAGCAGTTCTCAGGATTACTCCTACAATGAGCAGTTCTTC.

The DNA for the CDR3 is TGTGCCAGCAGCCAAGGAGGGAGTAGCGGGAGTAGCGACATTCAGTACTTC. Translation gives CASSQGGSSGSSDIQYF. The genes are TRBV4-2 and TRBJ2-4, with TRBD2 identical over 9 bases. V lost 1 base and J lost 8; bases outside the gene matches: 12. The V gene's germline CDR1 is LGHNA and CDR2 YNFKEQ. This CDR3 contains 17 residues.

The chain combines TRBV27 with TRBJ1-4; D is unresolved. CDR1 and CDR2 (germline): MNHEY, SMNVEV (reference sequence). V lost 5 bases, J lost 4 bases, and 11 bases lay in between. The CDR3 has 14 residues. The CDR3 nucleotides read TGTGCCAGCAGTCCCCTAAGATTTAATGAAAAACTGTTTTTT. Translating gives CASSPLRFNEKLFF.

J is TRBJ2-7 and V is TRBV5-6; 12 nucleotides align to TRBD1. The V gene's germline CDR1 is SGHDT and CDR2 YYEEEE. The trim removed 6 bases at V and 3 bases at J, leaving 13 bases unmatched. The CDR3 loop spans 17 amino acids. DNA for the CDR3: TGTGCCAGCACCCGGCGGGACAGGGGGCGTGTGAGCTACGAGCAGTACTTC. Translating it yields CASTRRDRGRVSYEQYF.

The rearrangement uses TRBV11-2 and TRBJ1-5, with D hard to call. There are 13 residues in the CDR3. Between the trimmed V and J ends, which lost 2 bases and 7 bases, there was a span of 9 bases. CDR1 SGHAT and CDR2 FQNNGV come from the germline V gene. The chain's CDR3 is CASSLFEGQPQHF. CDR3 nucleotide sequence: TGTGCCAGCAGCTTATTCGAGGGACAGCCCCAGCATTTT.

This chain joins TRBV29-1 and TRBJ2-1; 7 nucleotides line up with TRBD2. This CDR3 is 14 amino acids long. V dropped 7 bases and J dropped 3; count of bases not matched to a gene: 9. CDR1 is SQVTM, CDR2 ANQGSEA, per germline. In nucleotides, the CDR3 is TGCAGCGCCCGGTGGCGGGAGCACTACAATGAGCAGTTCTTC. The encoded protein is CSARWREHYNEQFF.

V gene TRBV7-9 combines with J gene TRBJ1-1; D not resolved. The germline V gene has CDR1 SEHNR and CDR2 FQNEAQ (reference sequence). CDR3 length: 12 amino acids. V was clipped by 6 bases and J by 5 bases, with 10 bases between them. DNA for the CDR3: TGTGCCAGCAGTAGCGACACGACTGAAGCTTTCTTT. Protein product: CASSSDTTEAFF.

The rearrangement links TRBV5-1 to TRBJ2-7; 12 bases are shared with TRBD1. Germline V gene data show CDR1 as SGHRS and CDR2 as YFSETQ. V shed 2 bases and J 2 bases; nucleotides not matched to a gene: 8. This CDR3 has 17 residues. In nucleotides, the CDR3 is TGCGCCAGCAGCTTAGGGACAGGGGGCCTAAATACCTACGAGCAGTACTTC. Its translation is CASSLGTGGLNTYEQYF.

For the CDR3, the DNA is TGTGCCAGCAGCTTAGCTGGGGGCCATCAGCCCCAGCATTTT. It specifies CASSLAGGHQPQHF. The rearrangement links TRBV7-9 to TRBJ1-5; a possible D gene is TRBD1 (6 bases). The CDR3 has 14 residues. CDR1 SEHNR and CDR2 FQNEAQ come from the germline V gene (reference sequence). Trimming cost V 0 bases and J 5 bases, with 8 bases left between them.

As DNA, the CDR3 is TGTGCCAGCAGCCCCGCAACCGGACATAGCTTTTATGGCTACACCTTC. Translating gives CASSPATGHSFYGYTF. V usage is TRBV5-4 and J usage is TRBJ1-2, with a weak D call TRBD1 (5 bases). Per the germline V gene, CDR1 is SGHNT and CDR2 is YYREEE (reference sequence). Between the trimmed V and J ends, which lost 4 bases and 5 bases, there was a span of 21 bases. The CDR3 length is 16 residues. The whole variable domain, remainder taken from reference TRBV5-4 and TRBJ1-2, is ETGVTQSPTHLIKTRGQQVTLRCSSQSGHNTVSWYQQALGQGPQFIFQYYREEENGRGNFPPRFSGLQFPNYSSELNVNALELDDSALYLCASSPATGHSFYGYTFGSGTRLTVV.

The CDR3 loop reads CASSAGTSLLFF. The CDR3 nucleotides read TGTGCCAGCAGCGCAGGGACTAGCTTGCTGTTTTTT. The chain links TRBV5-4 to TRBJ2-2; 9 positions agree with TRBD2. CDR1 and CDR2 (germline): SGHNT, YYREEE (reference sequence). The J segment lost 13 bases and the V segment lost 4 bases, leaving 5 bases of the junction unmatched. There are 12 residues in the CDR3.